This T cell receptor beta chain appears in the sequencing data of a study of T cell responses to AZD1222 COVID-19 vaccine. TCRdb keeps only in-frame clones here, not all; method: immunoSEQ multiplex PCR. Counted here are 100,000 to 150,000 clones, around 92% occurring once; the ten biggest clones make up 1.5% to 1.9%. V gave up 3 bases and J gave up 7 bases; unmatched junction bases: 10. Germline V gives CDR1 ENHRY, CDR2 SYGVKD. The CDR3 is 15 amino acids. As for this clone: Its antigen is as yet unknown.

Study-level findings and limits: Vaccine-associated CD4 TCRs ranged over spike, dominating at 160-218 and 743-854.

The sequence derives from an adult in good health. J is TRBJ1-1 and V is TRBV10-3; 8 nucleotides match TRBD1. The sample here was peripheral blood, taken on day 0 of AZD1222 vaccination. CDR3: CAISDLSIDRGEAFF. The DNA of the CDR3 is TGTGCCATCAGTGACTTGAGTATAGACAGGGGTGAAGCTTTCTTT.